This T cell receptor beta chain was found in a study of shared clonotypes between healthy human individuals. Genomic DNA of each subset was evenly split across several immunoSEQ plates. The input for sorted-subset replicate PCRs was 150 to 200 ng DNA, about 30,000 T cell genomes. The protocol was immunoSEQ multiplex PCR, while the TCRdb copy is restricted to in-frame clones and leaves out a portion. The profile covers about 2.3 million clones, with 85% to 95% appearing a single time and around 0.4% taken by the ten largest. V was cut by 0 bases and J by 3 bases, with 11 bases left in between. The CDR3 length is 15 residues. Germline CDR1 and CDR2: MNHEY and SVGAGI.

The sequenced sample consisted of naive CD4+ T cells from PBMCs. Subset in this sample: CD45RA+ positively selected. The source of this sequence is a man aged 18 to 30 in good health. Some clones in this sample may be carry-over from other donors' samples. The chain couples TRBV6-5 to TRBJ2-5; no clear D gene. Written as DNA, the CDR3 is TGTGCCAGCAGTTACTCGATCTGGCAGAAAGAGACCCAGTACTTC. Its translation is CASSYSIWQKETQYF.